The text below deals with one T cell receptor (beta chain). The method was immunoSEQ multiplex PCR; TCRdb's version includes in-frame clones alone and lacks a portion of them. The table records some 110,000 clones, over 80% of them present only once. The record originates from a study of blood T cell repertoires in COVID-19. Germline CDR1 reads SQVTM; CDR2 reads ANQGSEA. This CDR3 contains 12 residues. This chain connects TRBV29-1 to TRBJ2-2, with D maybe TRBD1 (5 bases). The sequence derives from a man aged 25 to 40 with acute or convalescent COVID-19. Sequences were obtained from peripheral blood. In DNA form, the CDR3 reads TGCGTGGGCAGGGTGAACACCGGGGAGCTGTTTTTT. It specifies CVGRVNTGELFF.